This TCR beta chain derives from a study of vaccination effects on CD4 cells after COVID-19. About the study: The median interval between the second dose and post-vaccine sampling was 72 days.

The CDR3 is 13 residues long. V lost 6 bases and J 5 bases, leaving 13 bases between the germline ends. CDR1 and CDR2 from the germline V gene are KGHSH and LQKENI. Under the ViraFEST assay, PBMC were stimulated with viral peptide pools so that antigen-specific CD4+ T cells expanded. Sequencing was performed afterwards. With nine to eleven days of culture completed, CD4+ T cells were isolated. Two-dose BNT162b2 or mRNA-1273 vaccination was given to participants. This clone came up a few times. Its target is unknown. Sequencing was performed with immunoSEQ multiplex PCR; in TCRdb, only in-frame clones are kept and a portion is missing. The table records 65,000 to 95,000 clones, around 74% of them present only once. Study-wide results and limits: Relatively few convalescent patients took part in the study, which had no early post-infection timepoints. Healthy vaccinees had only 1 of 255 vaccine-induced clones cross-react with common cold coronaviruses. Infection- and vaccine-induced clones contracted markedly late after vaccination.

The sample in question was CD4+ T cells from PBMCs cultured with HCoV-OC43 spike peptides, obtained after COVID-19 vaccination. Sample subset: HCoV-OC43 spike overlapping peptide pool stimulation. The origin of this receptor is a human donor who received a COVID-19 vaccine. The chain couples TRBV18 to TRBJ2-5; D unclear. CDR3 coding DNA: TGTGCCAGCTCCCCTAGAGTAAGGGAGACCCAGTACTTC. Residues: CASSPRVRETQYF.